This T cell receptor (beta chain) appears in the sequencing data of a study of Graves' ophthalmopathy and Graves' hyperthyroidism. From RNA, the CDR3 regions of TCR beta chains were amplified and sequenced. HTBI primers were employed in first-round RT-PCR, then a second-round multiplex PCR followed. In TCRdb, the multiplex PCR reads were re-called with MiXCR into one record per CDR3 protein. Among 680,000 or so distinct CDR3 sequences listed, around a fifth were seen once. Germline loops: CDR1 MGHRA, CDR2 YSYEKL. CDR3 length: 16 residues. V lost 0 bases to trimming and J lost 6 bases, with 15 bases between them. This clonotype was seen many times.

The J gene is TRBJ1-5, the V gene TRBV4-1, with a possible D match to TRBD1 (6 bases). The sequenced material came from peripheral blood. The origin of this receptor is a woman younger than 35 with stable Graves' hyperthyroidism. Some clones in this sample may be carry-over from other donors' samples. The CDR3 loop is CASSQDRAGGPQPQHF. CDR3 sequence (DNA): TGCGCCAGCAGCCAAGATCGTGCGGGGGGCCCTCAGCCCCAGCATTTT.